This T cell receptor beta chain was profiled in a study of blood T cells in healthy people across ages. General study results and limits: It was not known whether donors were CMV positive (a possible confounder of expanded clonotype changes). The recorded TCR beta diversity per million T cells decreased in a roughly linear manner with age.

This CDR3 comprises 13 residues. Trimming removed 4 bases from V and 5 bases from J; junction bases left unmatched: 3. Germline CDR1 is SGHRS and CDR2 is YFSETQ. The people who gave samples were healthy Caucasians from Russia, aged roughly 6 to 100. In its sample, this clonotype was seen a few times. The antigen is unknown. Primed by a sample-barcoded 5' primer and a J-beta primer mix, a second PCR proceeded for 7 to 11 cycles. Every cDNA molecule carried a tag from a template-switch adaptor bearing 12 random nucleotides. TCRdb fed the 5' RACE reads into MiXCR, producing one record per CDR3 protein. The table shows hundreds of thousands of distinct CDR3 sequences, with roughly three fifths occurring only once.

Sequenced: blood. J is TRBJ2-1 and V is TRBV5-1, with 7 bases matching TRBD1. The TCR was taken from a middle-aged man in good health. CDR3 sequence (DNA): TGCGCCAGCAGCGTGGGACAGAACAATGAGCAGTTCTTC. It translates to CASSVGQNNEQFF.